A single sample is the source of the 8 T cell receptor beta chains below, sequenced in a study of lymphopenia after photon versus proton radiotherapy. Profiled with immunoSEQ multiplex PCR; TCRdb holds only in-frame clones, not every one. The table includes 20,000 to 25,000 clones, 80% to 95% detected once. The sequencing used peripheral blood, collected from a patient treated with proton-based radiotherapy. The receptors here all came from a woman between 65 and 79 years old with pancreatic cancer. Some clones in this sample may be carry-over from other donors' samples.

J is TRBJ2-7 and V is TRBV5-1; D not resolved. Trimming pared 5 bases from V and 5 bases from J, leaving 23 bases between. The CDR3 contains 16 residues. Germline-derived CDR1 and CDR2 are SGHRS and YFSETQ. The DNA for the CDR3 is TGCGCCAGCAGATTATTAGGGCTCGGGTCCACCGACGAGCAGTACTTC. Protein sequence: CASRLLGLGSTDEQYF.

The chain joins TRBV5-1 to TRBJ1-1; TRBD1 might be the D (5 bases). This CDR3 is built from 21 residues. CDR1 and CDR2 (germline): SGHRS, YFSETQ. The V and J ends lost 1 base and 0 bases respectively, with 28 bases between them. CDR3 sequence: CASSLHRVDARTTSMNTEAFF. CDR3 nucleotide sequence: TGCGCCAGCAGCTTGCATCGGGTGGATGCTCGGACAACGAGCATGAACACTGAAGCTTTCTTT.

In DNA form, the CDR3 reads TGTGCCAGTCGCTTGGACAGCTTCAACACTGAAGCTTTCTTT. It codes for CASRLDSFNTEAFF. The J gene is TRBJ1-1, the V gene TRBV19, with D possibly matching TRBD1 (6 bases). V was cut by 8 bases and J by 2 bases, with 15 bases left in between. CDR3 length: 14 amino acids. Germline CDR1 is LNHDA and CDR2 is SQIVND (reference sequence). The whole variable domain, remainder taken from reference TRBV19 and TRBJ1-1, is DGGITQSPKYLFRKEGQNVTLSCEQNLNHDAMYWYRQDPGQGLRLIYYSQIVNDFQKGDIAEGYSVSREKKESFPLTVTSAQKNPTAFYLCASRLDSFNTEAFFGQGTRLTVV.

The chain links TRBV29-1 to TRBJ2-1; 7 bases fit TRBD2. CDR1 is SQVTM, CDR2 ANQGSEA, per germline. CDR3 length: 14 amino acids. The junction had 14 bases not matched to a gene; V was cut back by 6 bases and J by 9 bases. The CDR3 here is CSVRLGGTTGEQFF. The CDR3, as DNA: TGCAGCGTGAGGTTGGGCGGGACTACGGGTGAGCAGTTCTTC.

This chain connects TRBV10-3 to TRBJ2-3, with TRBD2 as a possible D gene (6 bases). The CDR3 has 16 residues. Germline CDR1 reads ENHRY; CDR2 reads SYGVKD. V lost 3 bases and J lost 4, with 17 bases in between. The DNA of the CDR3 is TGTGCCATCAGTGACGGGGGTAGGGGTTTTTCAGATACGCAGTATTTT. Translation: CAISDGGRGFSDTQYF.

This clone was found once. This rearrangement joins TRBV27 to TRBJ2-7; D is unclear. The CDR3 sequence is 16 residues long. Trimming shortened V by 5 bases and J by 2 bases, and 19 bases separated the two germline ends. Germline V CDR1 and CDR2: MNHEY, SMNVEV (reference sequence). The CDR3 spells CASSPPTSAFAYEQYF. Written as DNA, the CDR3 is TGTGCCAGCAGTCCACCTACGTCGGCCTTTGCCTACGAGCAGTACTTC.

This sequence joins TRBV6-1 and TRBJ2-4, with 7 bases lining up with TRBD2. This CDR3 contains 14 residues. V gave up 5 bases and J gave up 7 bases; unmatched junction bases: 8. Germline V gives CDR1 MNHNS, CDR2 SASEGT. The CDR3 loop is CASSSQRDGNIQYF. The CDR3 nucleotides read TGTGCCAGCAGTTCTCAGCGGGACGGGAACATTCAGTACTTC.

This sequence joins TRBV28 and TRBJ1-6; 8 bases are a match to TRBD1. Germline CDR1 and CDR2: MDHEN and SYDVKM. This CDR3 has 14 residues. Trimming removed 4 bases from V and 9 bases from J; junction bases left unmatched: 5. The CDR3 protein is CASSYRGRGSPLHF. The DNA for the CDR3 is TGTGCCAGCAGTTACAGGGGGAGGGGTTCACCCCTCCACTTT.